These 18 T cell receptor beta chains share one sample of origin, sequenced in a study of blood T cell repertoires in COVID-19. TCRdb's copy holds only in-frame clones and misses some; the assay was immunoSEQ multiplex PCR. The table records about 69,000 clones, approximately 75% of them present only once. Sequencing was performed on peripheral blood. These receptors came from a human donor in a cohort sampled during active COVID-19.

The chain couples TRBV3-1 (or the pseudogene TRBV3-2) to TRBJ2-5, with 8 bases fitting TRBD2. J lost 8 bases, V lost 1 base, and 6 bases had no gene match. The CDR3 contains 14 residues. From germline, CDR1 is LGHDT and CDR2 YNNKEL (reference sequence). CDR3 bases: TGTGCCAGCAGCCAAGTACGGGGGGGGGACACCCAGTACTTC. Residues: CASSQVRGGDTQYF.

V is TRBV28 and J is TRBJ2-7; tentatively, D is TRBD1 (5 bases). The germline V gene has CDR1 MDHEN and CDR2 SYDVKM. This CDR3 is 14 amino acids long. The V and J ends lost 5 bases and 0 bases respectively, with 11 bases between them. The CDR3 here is CASSPSQGSYEQYF. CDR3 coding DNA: TGTGCCAGCAGTCCCTCCCAGGGCTCCTACGAGCAGTACTTC.

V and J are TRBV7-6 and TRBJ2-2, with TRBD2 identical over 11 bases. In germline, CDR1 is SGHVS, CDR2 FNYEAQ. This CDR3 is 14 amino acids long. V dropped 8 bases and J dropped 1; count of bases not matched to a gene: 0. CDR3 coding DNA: TGTGCCAGCCTAGCGGGGGGGAACACCGGGGAGCTGTTTTTT. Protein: CASLAGGNTGELFF.

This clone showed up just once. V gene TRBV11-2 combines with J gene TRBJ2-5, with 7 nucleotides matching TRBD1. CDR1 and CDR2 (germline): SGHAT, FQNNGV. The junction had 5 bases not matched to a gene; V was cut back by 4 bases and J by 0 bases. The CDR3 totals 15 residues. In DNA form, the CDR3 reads TGTGCCAGCAGCTCAGGACAGGCAGACCAAGAGACCCAGTACTTC. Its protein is CASSSGQADQETQYF.

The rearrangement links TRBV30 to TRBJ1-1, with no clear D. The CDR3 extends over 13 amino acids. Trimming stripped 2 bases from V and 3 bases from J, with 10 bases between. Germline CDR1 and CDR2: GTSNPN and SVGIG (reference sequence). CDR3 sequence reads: CAWSSLGDTEAFF. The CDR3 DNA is TGTGCCTGGAGTTCACTCGGGGACACTGAAGCTTTCTTT.

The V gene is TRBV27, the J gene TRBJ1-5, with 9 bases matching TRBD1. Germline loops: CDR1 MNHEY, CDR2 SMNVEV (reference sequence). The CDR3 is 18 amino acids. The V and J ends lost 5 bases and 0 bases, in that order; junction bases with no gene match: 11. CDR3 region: CASSLYRGQGISNQPQHF. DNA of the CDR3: TGTGCCAGCAGTCTATACCGCGGACAGGGGATTAGCAATCAGCCCCAGCATTTT.

CDR3: CASSPRTSPTDTQYF. Here the CDR3 DNA reads TGTGCCAGCAGTCCTAGGACTAGCCCCACAGATACGCAGTATTTT. The rearrangement joins TRBV6-5 to TRBJ2-3; 8 bases map to TRBD2. The CDR3 runs to 15 residues. Germline CDR1 MNHEY, CDR2 SVGAGI. V lost 5 bases, J lost 2 bases, and 6 bases stayed unmatched.

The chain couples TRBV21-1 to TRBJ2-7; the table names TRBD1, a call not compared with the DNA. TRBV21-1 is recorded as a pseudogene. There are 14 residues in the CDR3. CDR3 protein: CASTPGAQSYEQYF. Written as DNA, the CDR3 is TGTGCCAGCACCCCAGGGGCACAATCCTACGAGCAGTACTTC.

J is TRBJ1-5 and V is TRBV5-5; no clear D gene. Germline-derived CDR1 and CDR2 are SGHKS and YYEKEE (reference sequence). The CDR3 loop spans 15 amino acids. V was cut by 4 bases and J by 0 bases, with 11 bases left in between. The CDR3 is CASSPGLISNQPQHF. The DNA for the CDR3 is TGTGCCAGCAGCCCCGGACTGATTAGCAATCAGCCCCAGCATTTT.

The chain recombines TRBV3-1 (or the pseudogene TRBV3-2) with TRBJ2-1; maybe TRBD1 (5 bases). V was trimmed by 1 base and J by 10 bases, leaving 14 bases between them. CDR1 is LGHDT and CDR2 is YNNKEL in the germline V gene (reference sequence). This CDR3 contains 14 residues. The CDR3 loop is CASSQVIGKGEQFF. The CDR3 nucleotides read TGTGCCAGCAGCCAAGTTATAGGGAAGGGGGAGCAGTTCTTC.

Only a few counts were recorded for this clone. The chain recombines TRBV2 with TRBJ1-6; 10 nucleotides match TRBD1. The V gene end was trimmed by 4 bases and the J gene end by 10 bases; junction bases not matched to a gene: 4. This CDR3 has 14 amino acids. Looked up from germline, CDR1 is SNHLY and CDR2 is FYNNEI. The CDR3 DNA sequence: TGTGCCAGCAGTGCCGGGACAGGGGCATCACCCCTCCACTTT. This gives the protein CASSAGTGASPLHF.

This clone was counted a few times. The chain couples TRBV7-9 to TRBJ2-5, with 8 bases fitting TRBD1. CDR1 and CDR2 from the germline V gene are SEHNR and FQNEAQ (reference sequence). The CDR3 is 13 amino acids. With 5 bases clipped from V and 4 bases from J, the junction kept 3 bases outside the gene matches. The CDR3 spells CASSRGTGETQYF. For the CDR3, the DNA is TGTGCCAGCAGCCGAGGGACAGGAGAGACCCAGTACTTC.

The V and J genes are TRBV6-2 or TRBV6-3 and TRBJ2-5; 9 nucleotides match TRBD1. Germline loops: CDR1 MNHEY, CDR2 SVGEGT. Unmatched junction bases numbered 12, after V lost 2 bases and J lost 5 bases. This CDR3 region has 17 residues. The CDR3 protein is CASSYANERTGDETQYF. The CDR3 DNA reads TGTGCCAGCAGTTACGCAAATGAAAGGACAGGGGATGAGACCCAGTACTTC.

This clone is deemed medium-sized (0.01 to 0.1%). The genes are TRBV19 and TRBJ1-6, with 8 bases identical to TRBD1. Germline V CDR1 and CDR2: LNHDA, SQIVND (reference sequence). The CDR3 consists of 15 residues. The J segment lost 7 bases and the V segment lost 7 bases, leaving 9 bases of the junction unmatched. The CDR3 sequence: CASNDQGATNSPLHF. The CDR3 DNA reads TGTGCCAGTAATGATCAGGGGGCTACCAATTCACCCCTCCACTTT. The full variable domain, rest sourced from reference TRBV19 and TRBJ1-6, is DGGITQSPKYLFRKEGQNVTLSCEQNLNHDAMYWYRQDPGQGLRLIYYSQIVNDFQKGDIAEGYSVSREKKESFPLTVTSAQKNPTAFYLCASNDQGATNSPLHFGNGTRLTVT.

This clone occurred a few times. CDR3 nucleotide sequence: TGTGCCAGCAGCTTGGGCCGAGCGGGAGGGAAGCAAGAGACCCAGTACTTC. Translated, it gives CASSLGRAGGKQETQYF. V gene TRBV5-4 combines with J gene TRBJ2-5; 10 bases agree with TRBD2. The CDR3 length is 17 residues. Germline V gene lookup returns CDR1 SGHNT and CDR2 YYREEE (reference sequence). Germline trimming cut 0 bases from V and 2 bases from J; bases unmatched to any gene: 7.

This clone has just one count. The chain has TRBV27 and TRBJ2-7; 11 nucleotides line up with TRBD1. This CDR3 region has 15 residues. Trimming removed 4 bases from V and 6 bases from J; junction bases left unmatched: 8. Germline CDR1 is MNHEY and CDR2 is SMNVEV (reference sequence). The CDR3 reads CASSSGQGASFEQYF. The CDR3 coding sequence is TGTGCCAGCAGTTCCGGACAGGGGGCGTCGTTCGAGCAGTACTTC.

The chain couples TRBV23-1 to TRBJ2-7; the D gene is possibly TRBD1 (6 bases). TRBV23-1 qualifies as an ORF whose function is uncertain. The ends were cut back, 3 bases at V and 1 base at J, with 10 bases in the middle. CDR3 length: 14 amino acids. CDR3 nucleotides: TGCGCCAGCAGTCACAACAGGGAATCCTACGAGCAGTACTTC. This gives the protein CASSHNRESYEQYF.

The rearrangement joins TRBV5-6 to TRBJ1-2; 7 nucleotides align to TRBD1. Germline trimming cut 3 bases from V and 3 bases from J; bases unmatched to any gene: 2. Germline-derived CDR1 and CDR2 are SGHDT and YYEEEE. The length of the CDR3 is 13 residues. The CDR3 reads CASSSTGHYGYTF. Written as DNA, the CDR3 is TGTGCCAGCAGCTCGACAGGGCACTATGGCTACACCTTC.